Listed below are T cell receptor beta chains from one sample, sequenced in a study of blood T cell repertoires in COVID-19. The table came from immunoSEQ multiplex PCR; TCRdb's copy has only in-frame clones and leaves some out. Of around 30,000 clones in the sample, roughly 83% are singletons; the top ten hold 24%. Sample: peripheral blood. The source is a human donor in a cohort sampled during active COVID-19. Both conserved end residues are part of each CDR3. A D gene is named only where the DNA matches it firmly. Not all rows give a size; the values are once, few, many and, for expanded clones, a class.

clone_size	v_call	j_call	d_call	cdr3_aa	cdr3_nt
-	TRBV19	TRBJ1-2	TRBD1	CASTRTGGYGYTF	TGTGCCAGTACCCGGACAGGGGGCTATGGCTACACCTTC
medium-sized	TRBV15	TRBJ2-7	-	CATSTGTSDTDEQYF	TGTGCCACCAGCACTGGGACTTCGGATACAGACGAGCAGTACTTC
-	TRBV4-2	TRBJ2-7	TRBD2	CASATGTSWGLYEQYF	TGTGCCAGCGCAACCGGGACTAGTTGGGGGCTTTACGAGCAGTACTTC
-	TRBV10-3	TRBJ1-2	TRBD1	CAINQQGKGYGYTF	TGTGCCATCAACCAACAGGGGAAGGGCTATGGCTACACCTTC
-	TRBV23-1	TRBJ1-5	-	CASSQSLSRRWPQHF	TGCGCCAGCAGTCAATCTTTGTCGCGGCGCTGGCCCCAGCATTTT
-	TRBV7-9	TRBJ2-1	TRBD1	CASSLAIRTGGLNEQFF	TGTGCCAGCAGCTTAGCGATCCGGACAGGGGGCTTGAATGAGCAGTTCTTC
-	TRBV3-1/TRBV3-2	TRBJ2-3	TRBD2	CASRQAGGPSDTQYF	TGTGCCAGCCGACAAGCGGGAGGGCCATCAGATACGCAGTATTTT
-	TRBV21-1	TRBJ1-2	-	CASSKGVVTAYGYTF	TGTGCCAGCAGCAAAGGGGTGGTGACTGCCTATGGCTACACCTTC
-	TRBV2	TRBJ1-4	TRBD1	CASSAGTGGEKLFF	TGTGCCAGCAGTGCCGGGACAGGGGGAGAAAAACTGTTTTTT
-	TRBV5-6	TRBJ2-1	-	CASSLLTGSYNEQFF	TGTGCCAGCAGCTTGTTAACAGGATCCTACAATGAGCAGTTCTTC
-	TRBV30	TRBJ2-1	TRBD2	CAWDGTNSYNEQFF	TGTGCCTGGGATGGGACTAACTCCTACAATGAGCAGTTCTTC
-	TRBV7-2	TRBJ2-1	-	CASSPLGSVNEQFF	TGTGCCAGCAGCCCGTTGGGGAGTGTCAATGAGCAGTTCTTC
once	TRBV7-2	TRBJ2-5	-	CASSLLSTSQETQYF	TGTGCCAGCAGCTTACTATCGACTAGCCAAGAGACCCAGTACTTC
-	TRBV30	TRBJ1-2	-	CAWGSSFLYGYTF	TGTGCCTGGGGTTCCTCCTTCCTCTATGGCTACACCTTC
-	TRBV5-1	TRBJ1-2	-	CASSPGPDITNYGYTF	TGCGCCAGCAGCCCGGGCCCGGACATCACTAACTATGGCTACACCTTC
-	TRBV6-2/TRBV6-3	TRBJ2-7	-	CASSITDQGYEQYF	TGTGCCAGCAGTATCACCGACCAGGGCTACGAGCAGTACTTC
-	TRBV27	TRBJ2-1	-	CASSTYLEEVNNEQFF	TGTGCCAGCAGTACCTACCTAGAAGAGGTGAACAATGAGCAGTTCTTC
-	TRBV6-1	TRBJ2-4	-	CASSEDPGAKNIQYF	TGTGCCAGCAGTGAAGATCCGGGGGCCAAAAACATTCAGTACTTC
few	TRBV7-9	TRBJ1-2	TRBD1	CASRGQGGYGYTF	TGTGCCAGCAGGGGACAGGGCGGGTATGGCTACACCTTC
-	TRBV6-5	TRBJ2-5	TRBD2	CASRRGGETQYF	TGTGCCAGCAGGCGGGGGGGAGAGACCCAGTACTTC